Listed here are 10 T cell receptor beta chains from one sample, sequenced in a study of OX40 agonist ivuxolimab in advanced cancers. The assay was immunoSEQ multiplex PCR, and TCRdb's table has in-frame clones only and misses some. In the table there are about 26,000 clones, about 80% of which are singletons. The sample was CD4+ or CD8+ T cells sorted from blood, taken in a trial of the OX40 agonist ivuxolimab. These receptor sequences come from an adult with an advanced solid tumor such as melanoma, head and neck, liver or kidney cancer.

The V gene is TRBV5-1, the J gene TRBJ2-7, with 8 bases matching TRBD2. V dropped 4 bases and J dropped 0; count of bases not matched to a gene: 12. Germline values: CDR1 SGHRS, CDR2 YFSETQ. The CDR3 length is 17 residues. The CDR3 sequence: CASSPDGGGTVSYEQYF. In DNA, the CDR3 is TGCGCCAGCAGCCCCGACGGGGGGGGGACTGTCTCCTACGAGCAGTACTTC.

The rearrangement uses TRBV6-5 and TRBJ1-2; no clear D. The CDR3 consists of 12 residues. The V gene's germline CDR1 is MNHEY and CDR2 SVGAGI. Trimming took 4 bases from V and 7 from J, leaving 10 bases between them. DNA of the CDR3: TGTGCCAGCAGTTGGTACAGCGGTGGCTACACCTTC. Amino acids: CASSWYSGGYTF.

This chain joins TRBV4-1 and TRBJ1-6, with unresolved D. V shed 0 bases and J shed 6 bases, with 9 bases lying between them. This CDR3 spans 15 amino acids. Per the germline V gene, CDR1 is MGHRA and CDR2 is YSYEKL. The CDR3 here is CASSQDLGSNSPLHF. The CDR3, as DNA: TGCGCCAGCAGCCAAGATTTGGGCAGTAATTCACCCCTCCACTTT.

This clone is a singleton in its sample. The genes are TRBV25-1 and TRBJ1-1; 9 bases line up with TRBD1. Germline-derived CDR1 and CDR2 are MGHDK and SYGVNS. V lost 2 bases and J lost 1; bases outside the gene matches: 2. There are 15 residues in the CDR3. DNA of the CDR3: TGTGCCAGCAGTGAAATACAGGGGGCGAACACTGAAGCTTTCTTT. Translating gives CASSEIQGANTEAFF.

The rearrangement uses TRBV7-6 and TRBJ1-4, with TRBD1 identical over 9 bases. The CDR3 is made up of 17 amino acids. Unmatched junction bases numbered 14, after V lost 5 bases and J lost 7 bases. CDR1 and CDR2 (germline): SGHVS, FNYEAQ. CDR3 protein: CASSTGTGIVGGEKLFF. For the CDR3, the DNA is TGTGCCAGCAGCACCGGGACAGGGATTGTAGGTGGTGAAAAACTGTTTTTT.

This chain joins TRBV4-1 and TRBJ1-5, with 10 bases aligning to TRBD1. Germline-derived CDR1 and CDR2 are MGHRA and YSYEKL. CDR3 length: 17 residues. The J segment lost 6 bases and the V segment lost 4 bases, leaving 12 bases of the junction unmatched. The chain's CDR3 is CASSLTGQGYVVQPQHF. CDR3 in DNA: TGCGCCAGCAGCCTAACGGGACAGGGGTATGTTGTTCAGCCCCAGCATTTT.

V usage is TRBV27 and J usage is TRBJ2-1, with no clear D. CDR1 is MNHEY, CDR2 SMNVEV, per germline (reference sequence). The V end lost 2 bases, the J end lost 9 bases, and 8 bases lay between the germline ends. This CDR3 has 12 amino acids. As DNA, the CDR3 is TGTGCCAGCAGTTTAGTCGGTGGTGAGCAGTTCTTC. It codes for CASSLVGGEQFF.

CDR3 sequence reads: CASSPQDYSNQPQHF. The DNA of the CDR3 is TGTGCCAGTAGTCCCCAGGATTATAGCAATCAGCCCCAGCATTTT. J is TRBJ1-5 and V is TRBV19; D is ambiguous. V was pared by 5 bases and J by 0 bases, with 11 bases between. There are 15 residues in the CDR3. CDR1 LNHDA and CDR2 SQIVND come from the germline V gene (reference sequence).

The V and J genes are TRBV6-1 and TRBJ2-1; D is unresolved. Per germline, CDR1 MNHNS and CDR2 SASEGT. There are 16 residues in the CDR3. The germline V and J ends were trimmed by 1 base and 4 bases, with 14 bases remaining between them. The CDR3 sequence is CASSEELGLGYNEQFF. The CDR3 coding sequence is TGTGCCAGCAGTGAAGAGTTGGGTCTTGGGTACAATGAGCAGTTCTTC.

This sequence joins TRBV4-1 and TRBJ2-7, with 9 bases fitting TRBD1. The junction had 6 bases not matched to a gene; V was cut back by 0 bases and J by 3 bases. This CDR3 contains 16 residues. Germline V gene sequence: CDR1 MGHRA, CDR2 YSYEKL. CDR3: CASSQDPDRGYYEQYF. CDR3 DNA sequence: TGCGCCAGCAGCCAAGACCCCGACAGGGGGTACTACGAGCAGTACTTC.